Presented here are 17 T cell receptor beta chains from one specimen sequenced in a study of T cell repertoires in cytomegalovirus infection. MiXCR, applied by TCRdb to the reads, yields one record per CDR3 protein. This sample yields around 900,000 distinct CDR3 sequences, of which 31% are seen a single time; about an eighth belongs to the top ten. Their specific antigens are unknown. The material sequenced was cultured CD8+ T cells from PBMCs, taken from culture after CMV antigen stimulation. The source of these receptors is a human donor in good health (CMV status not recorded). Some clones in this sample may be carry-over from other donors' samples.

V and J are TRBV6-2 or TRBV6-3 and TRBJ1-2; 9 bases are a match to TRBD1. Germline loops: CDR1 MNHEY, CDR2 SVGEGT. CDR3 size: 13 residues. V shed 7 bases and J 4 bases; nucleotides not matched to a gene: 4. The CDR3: CASTGQGTYGYTF. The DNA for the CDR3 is TGTGCCAGCACAGGACAGGGGACCTATGGCTACACCTTC.

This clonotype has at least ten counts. The CDR3 region has the DNA TGTGCCAGCAGTTACCTTCGGACAAATGAGCAGTTCTTC. Translated: CASSYLRTNEQFF. J is TRBJ2-1 and V is TRBV6-2 or TRBV6-3; a possible D gene is TRBD1 (5 bases). In germline, CDR1 is MNHEY, CDR2 SVGEGT. V lost 2 bases, J lost 7 bases, and 9 bases lay in between. CDR3 length: 13 amino acids.

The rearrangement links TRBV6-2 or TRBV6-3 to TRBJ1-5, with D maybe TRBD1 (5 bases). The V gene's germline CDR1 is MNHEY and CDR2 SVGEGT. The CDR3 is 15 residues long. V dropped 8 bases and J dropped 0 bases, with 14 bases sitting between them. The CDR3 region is CASLRGGDSNQPQHF. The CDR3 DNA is TGTGCCAGCTTAAGGGGTGGCGATAGCAATCAGCCCCAGCATTTT.

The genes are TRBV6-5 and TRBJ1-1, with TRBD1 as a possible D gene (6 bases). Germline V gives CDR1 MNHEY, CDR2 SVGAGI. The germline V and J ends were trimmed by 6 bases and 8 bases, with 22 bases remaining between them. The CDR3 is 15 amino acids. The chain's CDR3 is CASSPRGNLLGEAFF. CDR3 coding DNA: TGTGCCAGCAGCCCAAGGGGGAATTTGCTCGGGGAAGCTTTCTTT.

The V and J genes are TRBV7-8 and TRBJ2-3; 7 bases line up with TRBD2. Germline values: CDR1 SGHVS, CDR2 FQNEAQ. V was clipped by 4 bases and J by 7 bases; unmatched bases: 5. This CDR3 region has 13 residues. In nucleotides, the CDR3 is TGTGCCAGCAGCTGGAGGGAGGGGAATACGCAGTATTTT. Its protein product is CASSWREGNTQYF.

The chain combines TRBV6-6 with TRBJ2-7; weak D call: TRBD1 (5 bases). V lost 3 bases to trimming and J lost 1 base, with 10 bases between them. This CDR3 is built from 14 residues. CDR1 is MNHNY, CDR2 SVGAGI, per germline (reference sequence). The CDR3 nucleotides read TGTGCCAGCAGTTATGAAGGGGCTTCCTACGAGCAGTACGTC. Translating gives CASSYEGASYEQYV.

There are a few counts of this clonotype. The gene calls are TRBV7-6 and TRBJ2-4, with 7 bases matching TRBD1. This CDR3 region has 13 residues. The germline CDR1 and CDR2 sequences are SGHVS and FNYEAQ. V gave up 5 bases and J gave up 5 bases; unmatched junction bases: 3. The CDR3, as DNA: TGTGCCAGCAGCCCCGGGACAGAAAACATTCAGTACTTC. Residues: CASSPGTENIQYF.

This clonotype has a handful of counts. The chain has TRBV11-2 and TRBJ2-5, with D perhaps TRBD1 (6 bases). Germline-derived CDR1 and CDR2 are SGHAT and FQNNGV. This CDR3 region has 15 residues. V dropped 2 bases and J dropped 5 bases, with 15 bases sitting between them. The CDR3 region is CASSLLGQKYETQYF. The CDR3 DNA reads TGTGCCAGCAGCTTACTCGGACAGAAATACGAGACCCAGTACTTC. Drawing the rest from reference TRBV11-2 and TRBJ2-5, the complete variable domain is EAGVAQSPRYKIIEKRQSVAFWCNPISGHATLYWYQQILGQGPKLLIQFQNNGVVDDSQLPKDRFSAERLKGVDSTLKIQPAKLEDSAVYLCASSLLGQKYETQYFGPGTRLLVL.

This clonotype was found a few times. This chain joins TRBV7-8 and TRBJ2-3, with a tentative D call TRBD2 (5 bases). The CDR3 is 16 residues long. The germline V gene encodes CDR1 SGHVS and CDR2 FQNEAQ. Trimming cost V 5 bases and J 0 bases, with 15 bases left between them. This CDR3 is CASSTRRVASTDTQYF. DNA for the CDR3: TGTGCCAGCAGCACGCGGCGGGTAGCGAGCACAGATACGCAGTATTTT.

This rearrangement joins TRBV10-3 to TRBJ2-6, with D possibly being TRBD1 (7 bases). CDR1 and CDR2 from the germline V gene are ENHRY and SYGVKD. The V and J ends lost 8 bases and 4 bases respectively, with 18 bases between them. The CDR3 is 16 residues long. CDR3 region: CAIGGSAGQGANVLTF. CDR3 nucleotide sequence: TGTGCCATCGGGGGTTCGGCGGGACAGGGGGCCAACGTCCTGACTTTC.

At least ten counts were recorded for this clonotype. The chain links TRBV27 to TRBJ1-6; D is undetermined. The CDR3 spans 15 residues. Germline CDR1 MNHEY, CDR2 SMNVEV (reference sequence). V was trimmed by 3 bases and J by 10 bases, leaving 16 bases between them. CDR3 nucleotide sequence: TGTGCCAGCAGTTTCGGGCCCGAAACAGACTCACCCCTCCACTTT. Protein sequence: CASSFGPETDSPLHF.

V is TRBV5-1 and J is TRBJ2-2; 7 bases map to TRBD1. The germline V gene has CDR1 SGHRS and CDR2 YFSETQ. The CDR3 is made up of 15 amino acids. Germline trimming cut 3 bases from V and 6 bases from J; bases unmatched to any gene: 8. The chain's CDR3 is CASSWGQSSSGELFF. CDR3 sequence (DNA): TGCGCCAGCAGCTGGGGACAGAGTTCGTCCGGGGAGCTGTTTTTT.

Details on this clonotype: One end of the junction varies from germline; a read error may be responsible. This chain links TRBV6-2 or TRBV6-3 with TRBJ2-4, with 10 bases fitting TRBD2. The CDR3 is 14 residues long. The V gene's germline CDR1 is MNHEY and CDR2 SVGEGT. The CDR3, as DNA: TGTGCCAGCAGTTACAATGATCTAGCGGGGGCCAACCAGTTC. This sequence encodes CASSYNDLAGANQF.

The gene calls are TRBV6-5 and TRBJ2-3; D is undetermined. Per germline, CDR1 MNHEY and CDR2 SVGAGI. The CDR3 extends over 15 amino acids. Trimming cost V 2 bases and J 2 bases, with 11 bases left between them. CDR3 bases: TGTGCCAGCAGTTACGGGCAGCCTTCCACAGATACGCAGTATTTT. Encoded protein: CASSYGQPSTDTQYF.

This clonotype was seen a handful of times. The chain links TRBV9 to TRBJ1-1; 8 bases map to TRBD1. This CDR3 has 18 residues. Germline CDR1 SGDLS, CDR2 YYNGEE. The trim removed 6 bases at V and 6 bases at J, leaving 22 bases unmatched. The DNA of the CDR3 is TGTGCCAGCACCCCAAGGGGGCAGGGGGCATTCCTAAACTCTGAAGCTTTCTTT. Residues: CASTPRGQGAFLNSEAFF.

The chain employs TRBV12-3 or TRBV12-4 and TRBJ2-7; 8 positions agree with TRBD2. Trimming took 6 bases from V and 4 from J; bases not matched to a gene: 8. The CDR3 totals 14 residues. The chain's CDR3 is CASSPTGGLYEQYV. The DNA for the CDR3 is TGTGCCAGCAGCCCAACGGGGGGGTTGTACGAGCAGTACGTC.

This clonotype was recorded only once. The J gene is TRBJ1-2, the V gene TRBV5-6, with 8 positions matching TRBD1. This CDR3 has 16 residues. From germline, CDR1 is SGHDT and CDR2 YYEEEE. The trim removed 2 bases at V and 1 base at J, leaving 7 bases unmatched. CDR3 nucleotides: TGTGCCAGCAGCTTCGGGCTGACAGGGGTTAACTATGGCTACACCTTC. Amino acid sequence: CASSFGLTGVNYGYTF.